This is a list of T cell receptor beta chains from one sample in a study of blood T cell repertoires in COVID-19. Repertoires were generated with immunoSEQ multiplex PCR, while TCRdb's copy carries only in-frame clones and drops some. The data contain 100,000 to 150,000 clones, around 80% of them singletons. Sample: peripheral blood. These receptors all stem from a man aged 55 to 70 with active or convalescent COVID-19. CDR3s include the opening cysteine and the closing phenylalanine or tryptophan. The D gene is left open where the match is weak. Clone size is not always given. Where it is, it says once, few, many or a class for expanded clones.

D gene	J gene	clone size	V gene	CDR3 protein	CDR3 DNA
NA	TRBJ1-2	NA	TRBV27	CASGERRRDGYTF	TGTGCCAGCGGGGAGAGGAGACGGGATGGCTACACCTTC
TRBD2	TRBJ2-1	NA	TRBV7-8	CAAGGSMSNEQFF	TGTGCCGCGGGGGGGAGTATGTCCAATGAGCAGTTCTTC
NA	TRBJ2-5	NA	TRBV2	CASSETSRETQYF	TGTGCCAGCAGTGAGACTAGTCGAGAGACCCAGTACTTC
TRBD2	TRBJ2-3	few	TRBV29-1	CSSATTTSGSPLTDTQYF	TGCAGCTCAGCTACCACGACTAGCGGGAGCCCATTAACAGATACGCAGTATTTT
NA	TRBJ2-3	once	TRBV4-3	CASSQDAAGTQYF	TGCGCCAGCAGCCAAGATGCAGCGGGTACGCAGTATTTT
NA	TRBJ2-7	NA	TRBV30	CAWRKRAYEQYF	TGTGCCTGGAGGAAACGGGCCTACGAGCAGTACTTC
TRBD1	TRBJ2-1	NA	TRBV9	CASSPGGGSYNEQFF	TGTGCCAGCAGCCCAGGGGGTGGGTCCTACAATGAGCAGTTCTTC
TRBD2	TRBJ2-2	NA	TRBV5-1	CASSLEGGSTGELFF	TGCGCCAGCAGCTTGGAGGGAGGGAGCACCGGGGAGCTGTTTTTT
NA	TRBJ2-5	NA	TRBV7-9	CASSRTLGSAGETQYF	TGTGCCAGCAGCCGAACGTTAGGGAGCGCGGGCGAGACCCAGTACTTC
NA	TRBJ2-7	NA	TRBV19	CASSIPGSYGVQYF	TGTGCCAGTAGTATACCCGGGTCCTACGGCGTGCAGTACTTC
NA	TRBJ1-4	NA	TRBV19	CASSVIRSTNEKLFF	TGTGCCAGTAGTGTCATCCGGTCAACTAATGAAAAACTGTTTTTT
NA	TRBJ1-6	NA	TRBV30	CAWTYDRRHSPLHF	TGTGCCTGGACTTACGACAGGAGGCATTCACCCCTCCACTTT
NA	TRBJ1-5	NA	TRBV11-3	CASSLLGADQPQHF	TGTGCCAGCAGCTTACTGGGGGCTGATCAGCCCCAGCATTTT
NA	TRBJ2-7	NA	TRBV2	CASSEWQRQYF	TGTGCCAGCAGTGAGTGGCAGCGGCAGTACTTC
NA	TRBJ2-1	NA	TRBV6-5	CASNTGSRQFF	TGTGCCAGCAACACGGGGAGTAGGCAGTTCTTC
NA	TRBJ1-6	NA	TRBV12-3/TRBV12-4	CAIAASDNSPLHF	TGTGCCATAGCGGCTTCGGATAATTCACCCCTCCACTTT
NA	TRBJ2-2	once	TRBV11-3	CASSFSNTGELFF	TGTGCCAGCAGCTTCTCTAACACCGGGGAGCTGTTTTTT
NA	TRBJ1-2	NA	TRBV27	CASRRGSNYTF	TGTGCCAGCCGACGGGGATCGAACTACACCTTC
NA	TRBJ2-7	NA	TRBV2	CASSDSLSYEQYF	TGTGCCAGCAGTGACAGTCTCTCCTACGAGCAGTACTTC
TRBD1	TRBJ2-7	NA	TRBV5-6	CASSLVDRGLEWEQYF	TGTGCCAGCAGCTTGGTTGACAGGGGGCTTGAGTGGGAGCAGTACTTC
TRBD2	TRBJ2-1	NA	TRBV29-1	CSVSPSGNYEQFF	TGCAGCGTGTCGCCTAGCGGGAACTATGAGCAGTTCTTC
TRBD2	TRBJ2-3	NA	TRBV7-3	CASSLRLAGADTQYF	TGTGCCAGCAGCTTAAGACTAGCGGGAGCCGATACGCAGTATTTT
NA	TRBJ2-7	NA	TRBV29-1	CSVRLLASPSYEQYF	TGCAGCGTTCGCCTTCTAGCCTCCCCCTCCTACGAGCAGTACTTC
TRBD1	TRBJ2-1	NA	TRBV19	CASRRQGTSYNEQFF	TGTGCCAGTAGACGACAGGGAACCTCCTACAATGAGCAGTTCTTC
TRBD2	TRBJ2-3	NA	TRBV24-1	CATGTSGSLSTDTQYF	TGTGCCACCGGGACTAGCGGGAGCCTTAGCACAGATACGCAGTATTTT
NA	TRBJ1-1	NA	TRBV7-8	CASSLGSTGSTEAFF	TGTGCCAGCAGCTTAGGTTCCACGGGGAGCACTGAAGCTTTCTTT
NA	TRBJ1-5	once	TRBV7-2	CASSLDRVGNQPQHF	TGTGCCAGCAGCTTAGACAGGGTTGGCAATCAGCCCCAGCATTTT
NA	TRBJ2-1	few	TRBV2	CASSETTGIGEQFF	TGTGCCAGCAGTGAGACCACAGGGATTGGTGAGCAGTTCTTC
TRBD2	TRBJ2-3	NA	TRBV7-9	CASRRSPSGGDTQYF	TGTGCCAGCAGGCGAAGTCCTAGCGGCGGGGATACGCAGTATTTT
TRBD1	TRBJ1-5	NA	TRBV7-9	CASSGSGTENQPQHF	TGTGCCAGCAGCGGGTCCGGGACAGAAAATCAGCCCCAGCATTTT
NA	TRBJ2-1	NA	TRBV7-2	CASSLLPYSYNEQFF	TGTGCCAGCAGCTTACTGCCCTACTCCTACAATGAGCAGTTCTTC
NA	TRBJ2-7	NA	TRBV9	CASSVAWTPTYEQYF	TGTGCCAGCAGCGTTGCATGGACTCCCACCTACGAGCAGTACTTC
TRBD1	TRBJ2-2	NA	TRBV6-2/TRBV6-3	CASSYRQGSGELFF	TGTGCCAGCAGTTACCGACAGGGTTCGGGGGAGCTGTTTTTT
NA	TRBJ1-4	NA	TRBV4-3	CASSQGNGANEKLFF	TGCGCCAGCAGCCAAGGGAACGGAGCTAATGAAAAACTGTTTTTT
TRBD2	TRBJ2-3	NA	TRBV29-1	CSVRGGTDTQYF	TGCAGCGTCCGGGGGGGGACAGATACGCAGTATTTT
NA	TRBJ1-5	medium-sized	TRBV4-1	CASSQDWAKPQHF	TGCGCCAGCAGCCAAGATTGGGCGAAGCCCCAGCATTTT
TRBD2	TRBJ2-1	NA	TRBV7-2	CASSQRMGTSGGEQFF	TGTGCCAGCAGCCAAAGGATGGGGACTAGCGGAGGTGAGCAGTTCTTC
TRBD1	TRBJ1-4	NA	TRBV9	CASSVGWDSYEKLFF	TGTGCCAGCAGCGTAGGGTGGGACAGTTATGAAAAACTGTTTTTT
NA	TRBJ2-5	NA	TRBV6-5	CASIGWRQETQYF	TGTGCCAGCATAGGTTGGCGGCAAGAGACCCAGTACTTC
NA	TRBJ1-5	NA	TRBV5-6	CASSLGQVNQPQHF	TGTGCCAGCAGCTTGGGACAGGTCAATCAGCCCCAGCATTTT
TRBD1	TRBJ2-5	NA	TRBV5-1	CASFLERPGGKETQYF	TGCGCCAGCTTTCTTGAGCGGCCAGGGGGAAAAGAGACCCAGTACTTC
NA	TRBJ1-1	many	TRBV12-3/TRBV12-4	CASSLSGEAFF	TGTGCCAGCAGTTTATCAGGTGAAGCTTTCTTT
NA	TRBJ2-7	NA	TRBV6-5	CASSYGPPAAAYEQYF	TGTGCCAGCAGTTACGGCCCCCCAGCGGCGGCCTACGAGCAGTACTTC
TRBD2	TRBJ2-5	NA	TRBV2	CASSLLAGGGETQYF	TGTGCCAGCAGTTTACTAGCGGGAGGGGGCGAGACCCAGTACTTC
NA	TRBJ1-5	NA	TRBV6-5	CASSLRRGQPQHF	TGTGCCAGCAGCCTTCGTAGGGGACAGCCCCAGCATTTT
TRBD1	TRBJ1-5	NA	TRBV9	CASSADRGNQPQHF	TGTGCCAGCAGCGCCGACAGGGGGAATCAGCCCCAGCATTTT
NA	TRBJ1-2	NA	TRBV3-1/TRBV3-2	CASSNAGNYGYTF	TGTGCCAGCAGCAACGCGGGGAACTATGGCTACACCTTC
NA	TRBJ2-3	NA	TRBV7-2	CASSLMGTSSTDTQYF	TGTGCCAGCAGCTTAATGGGCACCTCTAGCACAGATACGCAGTATTTT
TRBD2	TRBJ2-1	NA	TRBV29-1	CSFRLAGGINEQFF	TGCAGCTTCCGACTAGCGGGAGGCATTAATGAGCAGTTCTTC